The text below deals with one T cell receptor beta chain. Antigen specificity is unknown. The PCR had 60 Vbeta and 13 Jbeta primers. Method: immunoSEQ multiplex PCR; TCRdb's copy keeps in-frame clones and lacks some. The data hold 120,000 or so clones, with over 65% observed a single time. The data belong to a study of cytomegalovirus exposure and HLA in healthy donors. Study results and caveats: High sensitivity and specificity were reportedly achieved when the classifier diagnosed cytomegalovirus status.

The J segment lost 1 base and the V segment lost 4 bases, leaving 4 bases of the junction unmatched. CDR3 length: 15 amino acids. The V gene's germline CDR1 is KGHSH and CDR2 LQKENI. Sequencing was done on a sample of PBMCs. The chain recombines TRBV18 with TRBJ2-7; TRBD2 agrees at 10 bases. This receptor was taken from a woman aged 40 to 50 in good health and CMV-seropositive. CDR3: CASSQERGGSYEQYF. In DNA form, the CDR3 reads TGTGCCAGCTCACAGGAGCGGGGGGGATCCTACGAGCAGTACTTC. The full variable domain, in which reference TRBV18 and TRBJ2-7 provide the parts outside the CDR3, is NAGVMQNPRHLVRRRGQEARLRCSPMKGHSHVYWYRQLPEEGLKFMVYLQKENIIDESGMPKERFSAEFPKEGPSILRIQQVVRGDSAAYFCASSQERGGSYEQYFGPGTRLTVT.